The rows below give T cell receptor beta chains drawn from one sample of a study of T cell responses to AZD1222 COVID-19 vaccine. Data came from immunoSEQ multiplex PCR; TCRdb stores just in-frame clones and leaves some out. This sample has roughly 190,000 clones; over 80% occur once, and the top ten carry approximately 1.3%. The source material was peripheral blood, sampled on day 0 of AZD1222 vaccination. Every receptor here comes from an adult in good health. The CDR3 runs from the conserved cysteine through the conserved F or W. A D gene is named only where the DNA matches it firmly.

cdr3_aa: CASSLAFEQFF
v_call: TRBV12-3/TRBV12-4
d_call: .

cdr3_aa: CASSGTGNQPQHF
v_call: TRBV3-1/TRBV3-2
d_call: .

cdr3_aa: CASSLTGDRETQYF
v_call: TRBV25-1
d_call: .

cdr3_aa: CASSLDRGLGDTQYF
v_call: TRBV27
d_call: TRBD1

cdr3_aa: CASSGDGANEKLFF
v_call: TRBV28
d_call: .

cdr3_aa: CASSGRFQGSGANVLTF
v_call: TRBV9
d_call: .

cdr3_aa: CASSPGLAGELFF
v_call: TRBV28
d_call: .

cdr3_aa: CASQTGAGGETQYF
v_call: TRBV7-8
d_call: TRBD2

cdr3_aa: CASSYLQGTTEAFF
v_call: TRBV6-2/TRBV6-3
d_call: .

cdr3_aa: CASSPAGGTTEQYF
v_call: TRBV2
d_call: TRBD2

cdr3_aa: CASSTGLNHGYTF
v_call: TRBV12-3/TRBV12-4
d_call: .

cdr3_aa: CASSERGTGGNEQFF
v_call: TRBV2
d_call: TRBD1

cdr3_aa: CASSMTGVGNEQFF
v_call: TRBV5-6
d_call: TRBD1

cdr3_aa: CASSLGDSRKFLDTEAFF
v_call: TRBV7-9
d_call: TRBD1

cdr3_aa: CASSLGGEAFF
v_call: TRBV11-3
d_call: .

cdr3_aa: CASSNPSDRALSSYEQYF
v_call: TRBV6-2/TRBV6-3
d_call: TRBD1

cdr3_aa: CASSLSFGRTGGVSGYTF
v_call: TRBV5-1
d_call: TRBD1

cdr3_aa: CASSTTGTPRGIEAFF
v_call: TRBV9
d_call: .

cdr3_aa: CASSLGGNTGELFF
v_call: TRBV5-1
d_call: .

cdr3_aa: CATSRGTYEQYF
v_call: TRBV15
d_call: .

cdr3_aa: CASSLQGSGNTIYF
v_call: TRBV5-1
d_call: .

cdr3_aa: CASSLMGQGSGNTIYF
v_call: TRBV7-3
d_call: TRBD1

cdr3_aa: CASRVEAGGLSSYEQYF
v_call: TRBV5-1
d_call: TRBD1

cdr3_aa: CASSFGVRQPQHF
v_call: TRBV27
d_call: .

cdr3_aa: CATSGTLNTEAFF
v_call: TRBV2
d_call: .

cdr3_aa: CAWSVGPPSTIYF
v_call: TRBV30
d_call: .

cdr3_aa: CASSIPFAGGNTDTQYF
v_call: TRBV7-9
d_call: TRBD2

cdr3_aa: CASSQDPGGYYGYTF
v_call: TRBV14
d_call: TRBD1

cdr3_aa: CASSSESFNYGYTF
v_call: TRBV19
d_call: .

cdr3_aa: CAWSVGQSSGNTIYF
v_call: TRBV30
d_call: .

cdr3_aa: CATSESSWRGYTF
v_call: TRBV24-1
d_call: .

cdr3_aa: CASRPGREAFF
v_call: TRBV12-3/TRBV12-4
d_call: .

cdr3_aa: CASSINTGGVYSNQPQHF
v_call: TRBV19
d_call: TRBD1

cdr3_aa: CASSFGGQAGYTF
v_call: TRBV27
d_call: TRBD1

cdr3_aa: CASSLLAGGTEAFF
v_call: TRBV5-4
d_call: .

cdr3_aa: CASSHRATNEKLFF
v_call: TRBV3-1/TRBV3-2
d_call: .

cdr3_aa: CASSLRGKGLYNSPLHF
v_call: TRBV7-9
d_call: .

cdr3_aa: CAWSDRYEQYF
v_call: TRBV30
d_call: .

cdr3_aa: CASSPRQGARTGELFF
v_call: TRBV7-3
d_call: TRBD1

cdr3_aa: CASSRVALQNPYGYTF
v_call: TRBV7-9
d_call: .

cdr3_aa: CASSSGDREAPRPNQPQHF
v_call: TRBV18
d_call: TRBD1

cdr3_aa: CASSSGVGAGTGELFF
v_call: TRBV18
d_call: .

cdr3_aa: CASTRDRVETQYF
v_call: TRBV5-4
d_call: TRBD1

cdr3_aa: CASSPLVPNTEAFF
v_call: TRBV11-2
d_call: .

cdr3_aa: CASSPSQGRGTNEKLFF
v_call: TRBV4-2
d_call: .

cdr3_aa: CASSPTLVTGELFF
v_call: TRBV19
d_call: .

cdr3_aa: CASSKEGANQPQHF
v_call: TRBV7-9
d_call: TRBD1

cdr3_aa: CASSAKPGETQYF
v_call: TRBV27
d_call: .

cdr3_aa: CASSARGDQPQHF
v_call: TRBV18
d_call: .

cdr3_aa: CASSLRRRAGNTEAFF
v_call: TRBV5-5
d_call: .

cdr3_aa: CASSLGRGTDTQYF
v_call: TRBV7-6
d_call: .

cdr3_aa: CASSLIRGAYEQYF
v_call: TRBV11-2
d_call: .

cdr3_aa: CASRMDGYEQYF
v_call: TRBV6-5
d_call: .